This T cell receptor beta chain emerged from a study of lymphopenia after photon versus proton radiotherapy. This table comes from immunoSEQ multiplex PCR, and its TCRdb copy is limited to in-frame clones, with some not included. Here the sample spans about 33,000 clones, about nine tenths being singletons. On this clone: The target antigen is unknown.

Whole-study findings and limits: Oligoclonal CD8+ Temra expansion after nadir drove photon patients' diversity drop.

V lost 2 bases and J lost 9, with 14 bases in between. Germline V gene lookup returns CDR1 MNHEY and CDR2 SVGAGI. The CDR3 has 15 residues. Sequencing was performed on peripheral blood, taken from a patient treated with photon-based radiotherapy. The receptor comes from a woman in her fifties or sixties with pancreatic cancer. V usage is TRBV6-5 and J usage is TRBJ1-6, with D perhaps matching TRBD1 (6 bases). The CDR3 reads CASSYRGDLFSPLHF. CDR3 sequence (DNA): TGTGCCAGCAGTTACAGGGGGGACCTTTTTTCACCCCTCCACTTT.